This record covers a single T cell receptor beta chain. This clonotype occurred many times. Its antigen remains undetermined. No base qualities exist here, and no much larger clone lies one base off it. This specimen comes from a study of regulatory T cells in long-lasting Graves disease (dated by TCRdb to 2020 to 2022). The study in broad terms: Newly diagnosed Graves' disease patients had taken antithyroid drugs for less than 3 months. Persistent Graves' disease patients were compared with newly diagnosed Graves' disease patients by peripheral blood TCR sequencing and RNA sequencing. The study was conducted in China and was registered as a clinical trial. TCR sequencing covered roughly 13 persistent and about 20 newly diagnosed Graves' disease patients, about 35 samples in total. Results and caveats for the whole study, not just this receptor: Preferential use of TRBV28, TRBJ1-2 and TRBJ2-5 was observed in persistent disease, whereas TRBV20-1 and TRBJ2-1 were favored in newly diagnosed disease. As a limitation, the authors acknowledged that the small sample size may reduce accuracy. Peripheral blood alone was examined, since thyroid tissue, which constituted the primary lesion, could not be accessed. Lower TCR Shannon entropy and fewer highly expanded clones were observed in persistent Graves' disease patients than in newly diagnosed patients, which suggested clonal expansion. More public clonotypes were shared among persistent patients (under 3,000) than among newly diagnosed patients (roughly 1,000). Sequencing and analysis were limited to the TCR beta chain.

Reading the label with the study, this specimen's time point is: newly diagnosed GD, antithyroid drugs for less than 3 months. For both TCR sequencing and RNA sequencing, RNA was extracted from PBMCs using TRIzol. The diagnosis of Graves' disease followed American Thyroid Association guidelines. Recruitment of patients was carried out at an endocrinology department in Xi'an, China. From each patient, about 9.7 milliliters of peripheral blood was collected into an EDTA anticoagulant tube. Ficoll Paque Plus density gradient separation was used to isolate PBMCs, and no further T cell sorting was performed. An Agilent 2100 Bioanalyzer and agarose gel were used to check RNA quality, and a NanoDrop 2000 was used to measure RNA concentration. V drops 7 bases and J drops 5 bases, leaving 32 bases in between. From the cysteine up to the phenylalanine, the CDR3 has a length of 20 residues. The entry retains the CDR3 DNA only, 60 bases that are in frame from base 1. Looking up the germline V gene yields CDR1 MDHEN and CDR2 SYDVKM.

Library creation used multiplex PCR. For sequencing, an Illumina HiSeq 4000 was employed. iRepertoire HTBI primers and Arm-PCR amplification of CDR3 regions were used to construct TCR beta libraries. Before sequencing, the PCR products went through gel purification. The published analysis was carried out like this. Across samples, roughly 60 TRBV and 13 to 15 TRBJ segments were identified and used for gene usage analysis of CDR3 amino acid clonotypes. Filtered high-quality paired reads were merged into contigs using COPE and FqMerger. BLAST was used to align contigs to the IMGT TRBV, TRBD and TRBJ reference genes, and CDR3 was defined following IMGT. Any clonotype with a frequency above 0.1% was counted as a highly expanded clone. Shannon entropy was used to measure repertoire diversity, and the Gini coefficient was used to measure V-J evenness. Clonotypes shared by more than one individual were considered public. Clones were called with MiXCR by TCRdb after fastp trimmed the public reads at Q25, and only in-frame beta chains were retained. Records with the same CDR3 protein are collapsed into one entry carrying the most frequent genes and DNA. TCRdb, not the original authors, processed these V and J calls. For this sample the table gives under 500,000 distinct CDR3 sequences, of which less than 20% were detected only once. The top ten constitute about 10% of the sample.

This sample was shared with a second study, whose subject was T cells in Graves' hyperthyroidism and ophthalmopathy. As the second publication notes: A patient counted as having stable Graves' hyperthyroidism if no progression to ophthalmopathy occurred over 18 months of follow-up. Hyperthyroidism patients were newly diagnosed, with disease duration under 2 months, and aged 18 to 65 years. Exclusion was applied to patients with uncontrolled infections, other autoimmune diseases, pregnancy or lactation. Diagnoses relied on clinical symptoms, serum thyroxine and TRAb, thyroid ultrasound and orbital computed tomography. The first round of RT-PCR for the TCR CDR3 was performed with the HTBI primer set and the Qiagen OneStep RT-PCR kit. Most expanded thyroid clonotypes (frequency above 0.001) were also detected in blood, suggesting blood repertoires may reflect thyroid immune responses. A model built on a 13 V-J signature distinguished ophthalmopathy from stable hyperthyroidism, reaching roughly 88% sensitivity and 81.08% specificity in cross-validation and 80%/75% in testing. In validation, the model predicted progression to ophthalmopathy with 55% to 71% sensitivity and 72% to 75% specificity, a median of 6.5 months before onset. TCR V-J signatures able to tell the groups apart were searched for in a discovery cohort of more than 90 patients, of whom more than 40 had Graves' ophthalmopathy and around 56 had stable Graves' hyperthyroidism. Whether ophthalmopathy could be predicted prospectively was tested in an independent validation cohort made up of approximately 19 hyperthyroidism patients plus 17 patients who later progressed to ophthalmopathy. For training and testing, the 100 or so patients in the discovery cohort were randomly divided in a 7:3 ratio. The study also compared thyroid tissue and blood T-cell repertoires from five or six Graves' hyperthyroidism patients. After blood sampling, hyperthyroidism patients were treated with methimazole at a starting dose of 30 mg daily, and ophthalmopathy patients were treated with high-dose intravenous methylprednisolone. A second multiplex PCR round built the libraries, followed by size selection and purification. The libraries were sequenced on an Illumina HiSeq2000 using paired-end 100 bp reads. SOAPnuke was used to process the raw data, removing reads that contained adapters or uncalled bases, had a mean Phred below 15, or lacked an exact match to the constant primer or identifier. COPE v1.2.5 was used to merge high-quality paired reads, and clonotypes were defined as unique nucleotide sequences. Clonotypes were aligned to IMGT TRBV, TRBD and TRBJ reference segments using MiTCR v1.1. Only V-J combinations with frequency above 0.0001, covering 98% to 99.2% of repertoires, were analysed. The TCS score was defined as the ratio of F50 (clonal expansion) to E x V (chaos), calculated using BLOSUM62-based TCRdist between CDR3 peptides within each V-J. Welch's t-statistics and random forest reduced fewer than 600 V-J features to roughly 13, which were used in a naive Bayes classifier (R e1071). No statistical method was used to fix the sample size in advance, and group allocation was not hidden from the investigators. According to the paper, TCR Vbeta CDR3 sequencing was carried out on approximately 140 peripheral blood samples, which came from fewer than 50 ophthalmopathy, fewer than 80 hyperthyroidism and approximately 17 progressor patients.

The V and J genes are TRBV28 and TRBJ2-2; the D segment is perhaps TRBD1 or TRBD2, each sharing 7 matched bases. Here the sequenced sample was peripheral blood mononuclear cells (PBMCs), taken at new diagnosis, from a patient treated with antithyroid drugs. The clonotype originates from a woman aged 25 to 39 with Graves disease. Donor details come from another sample of the same person, matched by shared clones. At the DNA level, the sequence is TGTGCCAGCAAAGCGCGGGGGACAGTTACTAACCGCCTGGGGACCGGGGAGCTGTTTTTT. It translates to CASKARGTVTNRLGTGELFF.